Below, 4 T cell receptor beta chains from the same sample are listed, as sequenced in a study of T cell clonotyping in hematopoietic cell transplantation. Profiled with immunoSEQ multiplex PCR; TCRdb holds only in-frame clones, not every one. The sample lists around 12,000 clones, 72% occurring once. The sample here was peripheral blood mononuclear cells, taken 180 days after allogeneic stem cell transplant. The receptors originated from a male patient between 55 and 70 years old who had an allogeneic stem cell transplant from an unrelated donor, so the T cells may come from the graft donor. Some clones in this sample may be carry-over from other donors' samples.

The CDR3 bases are TGTGCCAGCAGTGAATTTGGGGGAAGCTATAATTCACCCCTCCACTTT. Protein product: CASSEFGGSYNSPLHF. V and J are TRBV25-1 and TRBJ1-6; TRBD1 might be the D (5 bases). There are 16 residues in the CDR3. Trimming removed 1 base from V and 3 bases from J, with 10 bases in between. In germline, CDR1 is MGHDK, CDR2 SYGVNS.

The rearrangement uses TRBV11-3 and TRBJ2-1, with a weak D call TRBD2 (6 bases). Germline V lookup: CDR1 SGHNT, CDR2 YENEEA. Trimming took 1 base from V and 6 from J, leaving 7 bases between them. The CDR3 has 13 amino acids. CDR3 loop: CASSLGLGNEQFF. The DNA of the CDR3 is TGTGCCAGCAGCTTAGGACTAGGCAATGAGCAGTTCTTC.

The chain recombines TRBV15 with TRBJ1-2, with TRBD1 matching over 12 bases. Trimming at V came to 5 bases and at J to 8 bases, leaving 12 bases not matched to a gene. CDR1 and CDR2 from the germline V gene are LNHNV and YYDKDF (reference sequence). The CDR3 totals 16 residues. CDR3 in amino acids: CATSPYPSGTGGGYTF. DNA for the CDR3: TGTGCCACCAGCCCATACCCGTCCGGGACAGGGGGCGGCTACACCTTC.

This chain connects TRBV29-1 to TRBJ2-7, with 7 bases matching TRBD1. This CDR3 is built from 12 residues. Germline V gene data show CDR1 as SQVTM and CDR2 as ANQGSEA. With 6 bases clipped from V and 5 bases from J, the junction kept 7 bases outside the gene matches. CDR3 loop: CSVRGGGHEQYF. CDR3 coding DNA: TGCAGCGTCCGAGGGGGCGGCCACGAGCAGTACTTC.